A selection of T cell receptor beta chains follows, all from one sample in a study of cytotoxic CD8 clonotypes in ibrutinib-treated CLL. Method: immunoSEQ multiplex PCR; TCRdb's copy keeps in-frame clones and lacks some. The table includes 19,000 or so clones, approximately 81% detected once. This specimen consisted of PBMCs, obtained before ibrutinib treatment. These receptors all come from a human donor with chronic lymphocytic leukemia. CDR3s include the opening cysteine and the closing phenylalanine or tryptophan. Fields, in order: clone size, V gene, J gene, D gene, CDR3 DNA, CDR3 protein. D genes are given only for firm matches. Clone sizes are given selectively: once, few, many, or a class where the clone is expanded.

clone size: medium-sized
V gene: TRBV18
J gene: TRBJ2-5
D gene: .
CDR3 DNA: TGTGCCAGCTCACCATACCAGGGCGAAGGCACCCAGTACTTC
CDR3 protein: CASSPYQGEGTQYF

clone size: .
V gene: TRBV5-4
J gene: TRBJ2-3
D gene: .
CDR3 DNA: TGTGCCAGCAGGCCCGAGTCTGGGGCCAGCACAGATACGCAGTATTTT
CDR3 protein: CASRPESGASTDTQYF

clone size: .
V gene: TRBV4-1
J gene: TRBJ2-7
D gene: TRBD1
CDR3 DNA: TGCGCCAGCAGCCAAGCCAGGACAGGGCCTCCCTACGAGCAGTACTTC
CDR3 protein: CASSQARTGPPYEQYF

clone size: .
V gene: TRBV6-1
J gene: TRBJ1-2
D gene: .
CDR3 DNA: TGTGCCAGCAGTGCCCTTTTCTCGGCTAGCTATGGCTACACCTTC
CDR3 protein: CASSALFSASYGYTF

clone size: .
V gene: TRBV7-3
J gene: TRBJ2-1
D gene: .
CDR3 DNA: TGTGCCAGCAGCTTAGTCCGGCCGGGACTTCAACCAAAGCAGTTCTTC
CDR3 protein: CASSLVRPGLQPKQFF

clone size: once
V gene: TRBV25-1
J gene: TRBJ1-3
D gene: .
CDR3 DNA: TGTGCCAGCAGTCCCGGGGCCCCCTCTGGAAACACCATATATTTT
CDR3 protein: CASSPGAPSGNTIYF

clone size: .
V gene: TRBV6-5
J gene: TRBJ1-2
D gene: .
CDR3 DNA: TGTGCCAGCAGTCCCCACAGGGTAGTGGGCTATGGCTACACCTTC
CDR3 protein: CASSPHRVVGYGYTF

clone size: .
V gene: TRBV7-3
J gene: TRBJ2-2
D gene: .
CDR3 DNA: TGTGCCAGCAGCCCTAAGTTAGCGAACACCGGGGAGCTGTTTTTT
CDR3 protein: CASSPKLANTGELFF

clone size: .
V gene: TRBV27
J gene: TRBJ1-2
D gene: .
CDR3 DNA: TGTGCCAGCAGTTTAACCCAGGGGCCCGGAGGGGGCTACACCTTC
CDR3 protein: CASSLTQGPGGGYTF

clone size: few
V gene: TRBV7-8
J gene: TRBJ2-5
D gene: TRBD2
CDR3 DNA: TGTGCCAGCAGTTTCGTCCGGGGGGTTCAAGAGACCCAGTACTTC
CDR3 protein: CASSFVRGVQETQYF

clone size: .
V gene: TRBV11-2
J gene: TRBJ1-3
D gene: .
CDR3 DNA: TGTGCCAGCAGCCACAAGGACACCATATATTTT
CDR3 protein: CASSHKDTIYF

clone size: .
V gene: TRBV7-2
J gene: TRBJ2-1
D gene: TRBD2
CDR3 DNA: TGTGCCAGCAGCCTGCAAGCGGGGAGCTCCTACAATGAGCAGTTCTTC
CDR3 protein: CASSLQAGSSYNEQFF

clone size: once
V gene: TRBV7-2
J gene: TRBJ2-5
D gene: TRBD2
CDR3 DNA: TGTGCCAGCAGCTCCGGGACTAGGATGGAGACCCAGTACTTC
CDR3 protein: CASSSGTRMETQYF

clone size: .
V gene: TRBV9
J gene: TRBJ2-7
D gene: TRBD2
CDR3 DNA: TGTGCCAGCAGCGTAGTGGGTAGCGGGGCCCAATCCTACGAGCAGTACTTC
CDR3 protein: CASSVVGSGAQSYEQYF

clone size: .
V gene: TRBV5-1
J gene: TRBJ2-2
D gene: .
CDR3 DNA: TGCGCCAGCAGCGCCAGGGAATTGGGAGCCACCGGGGAGCTGTTTTTT
CDR3 protein: CASSARELGATGELFF

clone size: .
V gene: TRBV28
J gene: TRBJ1-2
D gene: .
CDR3 DNA: TGTGCCAGCATTTTACAGATGGGGCTCTATGGCTACACCTTC
CDR3 protein: CASILQMGLYGYTF